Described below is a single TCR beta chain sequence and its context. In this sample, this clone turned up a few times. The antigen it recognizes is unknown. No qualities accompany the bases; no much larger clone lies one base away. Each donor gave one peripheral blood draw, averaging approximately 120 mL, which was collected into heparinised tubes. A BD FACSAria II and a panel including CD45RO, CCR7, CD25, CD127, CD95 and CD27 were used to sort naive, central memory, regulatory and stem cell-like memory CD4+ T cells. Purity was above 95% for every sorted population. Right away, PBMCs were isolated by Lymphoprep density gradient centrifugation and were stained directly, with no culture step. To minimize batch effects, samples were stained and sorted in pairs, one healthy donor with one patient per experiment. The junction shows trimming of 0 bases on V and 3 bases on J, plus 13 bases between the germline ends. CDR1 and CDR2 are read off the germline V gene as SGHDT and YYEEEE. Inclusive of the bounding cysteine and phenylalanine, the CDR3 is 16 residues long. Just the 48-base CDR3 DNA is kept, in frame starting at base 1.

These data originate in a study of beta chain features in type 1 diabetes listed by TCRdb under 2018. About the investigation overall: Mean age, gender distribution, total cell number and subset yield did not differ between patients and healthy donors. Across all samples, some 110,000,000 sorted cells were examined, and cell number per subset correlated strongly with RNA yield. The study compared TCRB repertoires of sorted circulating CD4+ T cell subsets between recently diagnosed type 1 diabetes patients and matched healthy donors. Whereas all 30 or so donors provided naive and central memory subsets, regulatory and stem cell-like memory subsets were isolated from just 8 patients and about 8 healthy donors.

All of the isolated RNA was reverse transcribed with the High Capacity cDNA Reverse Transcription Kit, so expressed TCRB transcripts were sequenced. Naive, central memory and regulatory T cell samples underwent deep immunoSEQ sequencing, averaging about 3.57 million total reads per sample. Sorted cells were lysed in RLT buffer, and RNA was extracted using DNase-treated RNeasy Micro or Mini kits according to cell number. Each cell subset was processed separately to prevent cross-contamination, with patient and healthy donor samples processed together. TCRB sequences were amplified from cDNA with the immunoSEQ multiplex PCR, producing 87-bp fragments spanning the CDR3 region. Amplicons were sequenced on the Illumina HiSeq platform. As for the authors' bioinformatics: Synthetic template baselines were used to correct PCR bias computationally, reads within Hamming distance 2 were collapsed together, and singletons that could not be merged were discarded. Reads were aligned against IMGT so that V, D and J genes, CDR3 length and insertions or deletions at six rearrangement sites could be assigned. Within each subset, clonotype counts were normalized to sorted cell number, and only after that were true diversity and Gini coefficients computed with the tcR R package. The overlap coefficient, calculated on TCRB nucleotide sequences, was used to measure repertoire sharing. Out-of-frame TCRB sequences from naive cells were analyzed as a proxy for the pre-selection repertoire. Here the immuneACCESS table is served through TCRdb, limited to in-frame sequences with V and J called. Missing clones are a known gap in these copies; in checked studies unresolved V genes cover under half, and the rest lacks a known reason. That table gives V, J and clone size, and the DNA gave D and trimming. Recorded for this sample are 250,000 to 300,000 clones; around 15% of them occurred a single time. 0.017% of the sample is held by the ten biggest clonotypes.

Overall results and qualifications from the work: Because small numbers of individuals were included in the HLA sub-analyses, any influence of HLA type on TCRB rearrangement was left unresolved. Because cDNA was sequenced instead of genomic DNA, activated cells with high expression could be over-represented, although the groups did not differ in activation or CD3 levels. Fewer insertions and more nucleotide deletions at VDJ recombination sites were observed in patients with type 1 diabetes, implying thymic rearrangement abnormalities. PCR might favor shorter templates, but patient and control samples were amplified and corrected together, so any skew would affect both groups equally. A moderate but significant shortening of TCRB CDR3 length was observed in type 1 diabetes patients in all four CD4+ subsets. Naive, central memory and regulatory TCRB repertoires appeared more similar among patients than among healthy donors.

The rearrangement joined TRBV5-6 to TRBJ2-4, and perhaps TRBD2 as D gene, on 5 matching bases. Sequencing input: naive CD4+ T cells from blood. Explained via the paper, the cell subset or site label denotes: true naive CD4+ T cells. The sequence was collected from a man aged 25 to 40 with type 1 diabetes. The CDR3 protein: CASSLAGARGKNIQYF. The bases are TGTGCCAGCAGCTTGGCCGGTGCCCGGGGCAAAAACATTCAGTACTTC.